The 17 T cell receptor beta chains below all came from one sample that was sequenced in a study of neurological immune-mediated disorders. TCRdb analysed the 5' RACE reads with MiXCR anew, one entry per CDR3 protein. Found here are just over 30,000 distinct CDR3 sequences, around 6% of them singletons; the top ten hold approximately 2.1%. Sequencing was performed on CD4+ T cells from blood. Receptor source: a woman between 50 and 59 years old in good health.

This clonotype was observed at least ten times. The V call is TRBV28, the J call TRBJ2-2; D is ambiguous. The germline gives CDR1 MDHEN, CDR2 SYDVKM. V was shortened by 6 bases and J by 6 bases, with 5 bases between the two germline ends. This CDR3 has 11 residues. The CDR3 bases are TGTGCCAGCAGGAGCGCCGGGGAGCTGTTTTTT. Residues: CASRSAGELFF. Full variable domain (missing parts from reference TRBV28 and TRBJ2-2): DVKVTQSSRYLVKRTGEKVFLECVQDMDHENMFWYRQDPGLGLRLIYFSYDVKMKEKGDIPEGYSVSREKKERFSLILESASTNQTSMYLCASRSAGELFFGEGSRLTVL.

This clonotype was detected many times. This chain links TRBV6-1 with TRBJ1-6; 10 bases match TRBD1. V lost 4 bases, J lost 0 bases, and 9 bases stayed unmatched. This CDR3 is 19 amino acids long. The germline gives CDR1 MNHNS, CDR2 SASEGT. In DNA form, the CDR3 reads TGTGCCAGCAGTGGGAAGACAGGGGGCTCTAGCTCCTATAATTCACCCCTCCACTTT. It encodes CASSGKTGGSSSYNSPLHF.

Many counts were recorded for this clonotype. The V call is TRBV3-1, the J call TRBJ1-5, with unresolved D. V was cut by 2 bases and J by 6 bases, with 8 bases left in between. The V gene's germline CDR1 is LGHDT and CDR2 YNNKEL (reference sequence). The CDR3 runs 13 residues. CDR3 DNA: TGTGCCAGCAGCCAACGGGCAGCTCAGCCCCAGCATTTT. It encodes CASSQRAAQPQHF.

Many counts were recorded for this clonotype. V is TRBV20-1 and J is TRBJ2-3; tentatively, D is TRBD2 (7 bases). Trimming removed 6 bases at V and 1 base at J, with 14 bases between. Germline lookup yields CDR1 DFQATT and CDR2 SNEGSKA (reference sequence). The CDR3 spans 14 residues. The CDR3 spells CSAIGGVGTDTQYF. In DNA form, the CDR3 reads TGCAGTGCGATAGGGGGGGTTGGCACAGATACGCAGTATTTT.

This clonotype occurred many times. The chain links TRBV28 to TRBJ1-5; D is unclear. The germline CDR1 and CDR2 sequences are MDHEN and SYDVKM. V shed 3 bases and J shed 7 bases, with 7 bases lying between them. This CDR3 is 12 amino acids long. CDR3 sequence reads: CASSLLHQPQHF. CDR3 DNA sequence: TGTGCCAGCAGTTTGTTACACCAGCCCCAGCATTTT.

This clonotype was recorded many times. The V and J genes are TRBV13 and TRBJ2-3; D not certain. Deletions cut 5 bases from V and 6 bases from J, with 12 bases between. Looked up from germline, CDR1 is PRHDT and CDR2 is FYEKMQ (reference sequence). The CDR3 is made up of 13 amino acids. CDR3 nucleotides: TGTGCCAGCAGCCCGCCTTCCTTGGATACGCAGTATTTT. Protein: CASSPPSLDTQYF.

This clonotype was seen ten or more times. V gene TRBV7-8 combines with J gene TRBJ2-4; TRBD1 aligns across 9 bases. In germline, CDR1 is SGHVS, CDR2 FQNEAQ. This CDR3 is built from 16 residues. J lost 9 bases, V lost 1 base, and 10 bases had no gene match. The CDR3 spells CASSLVSGTGHGIQYF. In nucleotides, the CDR3 is TGTGCCAGCAGCTTAGTATCCGGGACAGGGCATGGCATTCAGTACTTC.

This clonotype was seen ten or more times. V is TRBV18 and J is TRBJ1-2; no reliable D call. Germline-derived CDR1 and CDR2 are KGHSH and LQKENI. V was cut by 2 bases and J by 0 bases, with 4 bases left in between. This CDR3 has 13 residues. The CDR3 coding sequence is TGTGCCAGCTCACCAGATGCTAACTATGGCTACACCTTC. Encoded protein: CASSPDANYGYTF.

At least ten counts were recorded for this clonotype. The rearrangement uses TRBV6-1 and TRBJ1-1; unclear D gene. CDR1 is MNHNS, CDR2 SASEGT, per germline. Trimming removed 7 bases from V and 1 base from J, with 13 bases in between. The CDR3 is made up of 14 amino acids. DNA for the CDR3: TGTGCCAGCATGGTGGGCTTAACGAACACTGAAGCTTTCTTT. This gives the protein CASMVGLTNTEAFF.

This clonotype was recorded at least ten times. The chain has TRBV7-2 and TRBJ2-1; D is unclear. The CDR3 covers 12 residues. The germline V gene encodes CDR1 SGHTA and CDR2 FQGNSA. Trimming took 3 bases from V and 6 from J, leaving 6 bases between them. CDR3 DNA sequence: TGTGCCAGCAGCTTTGTTGGCAATGAGCAGTTCTTC. It encodes CASSFVGNEQFF.

This clonotype was counted many times. The chain joins TRBV5-1 to TRBJ2-7, with D maybe TRBD1 (6 bases). V lost 5 bases and J lost 6, with 15 bases in between. This CDR3 region has 13 residues. Germline CDR1 and CDR2: SGHRS and YFSETQ. CDR3 coding DNA: TGCGCCAGCAGGGGGGACACGCTGGGCGAGCAGTACTTC. The encoded protein is CASRGDTLGEQYF.

This clonotype has ten or more counts. V and J are TRBV5-1 and TRBJ2-1; TRBD1 matches at 9 bases. Germline CDR1 reads SGHRS; CDR2 reads YFSETQ. V trimming: 3 bases; J trimming: 5 bases; junction bases outside the gene matches: 6. The CDR3 length is 15 residues. The DNA of the CDR3 is TGCGCCAGCAGCTACAGGGGGCAGAAGAACAATGAGCAGTTCTTC. Protein product: CASSYRGQKNNEQFF.

This clonotype was counted ten times or more. V and J are TRBV6-1 and TRBJ2-2, with TRBD1 as a possible D gene (5 bases). The germline V gene encodes CDR1 MNHNS and CDR2 SASEGT. Trimming stripped 8 bases from V and 6 bases from J, with 7 bases between. The CDR3 is made up of 11 amino acids. This CDR3 is CASQGSGELFF. For the CDR3, the DNA is TGTGCCAGCCAGGGTTCCGGGGAGCTGTTTTTT.

This clonotype was counted many times. The CDR3 sequence is CASSSSTAYGGTQYF. The CDR3 DNA follows: TGTGCCAGCAGCTCGTCTACAGCCTACGGAGGGACCCAGTACTTC. The chain couples TRBV11-2 to TRBJ2-5; tentatively, D is TRBD2 (5 bases). Germline CDR1 is SGHAT and CDR2 is FQNNGV. The V end was cut by 4 bases, the J end by 7 bases, with 19 bases between. The CDR3 length is 15 residues.

This clonotype was seen many times. The rearrangement uses TRBV5-1 and TRBJ1-1, with TRBD1 as a possible D gene (6 bases). Trimming shortened V by 1 base and J by 2 bases, and 15 bases separated the two germline ends. Germline V CDR1 and CDR2: SGHRS, YFSETQ. The CDR3 consists of 16 residues. The CDR3 sequence is CASSLTTGTVNTEAFF. In DNA, the CDR3 is TGCGCCAGCAGCTTGACCACAGGGACCGTCAACACTGAAGCTTTCTTT.

This clonotype was detected many times. This chain joins TRBV20-1 and TRBJ1-2, with no clear D. CDR1 and CDR2 (germline): DFQATT, SNEGSKA (reference sequence). The V gene lost 3 bases and the J gene lost 4 bases, with 6 bases spanning the gap. The CDR3 runs 11 residues. CDR3 sequence: CSASPIYGYTF. CDR3 nucleotides: TGCAGTGCTAGTCCCATCTATGGCTACACCTTC.

The V call is TRBV11-2, the J call TRBJ2-4; a weak D match, TRBD2 (6 bases). This CDR3 has 13 residues. CDR1 and CDR2 from the germline V gene are SGHAT and FQNNGV. V lost 5 bases and J 4 bases, leaving 9 bases between the germline ends. CDR3 region: CASSASGKNIQYF. The CDR3 DNA reads TGTGCCAGCAGCGCAAGCGGGAAAAACATTCAGTACTTC.